This paragraph covers one T cell receptor (beta chain) sequence. This specimen belongs to a study of T cells after somatic rescue of genetic block. The CDR3 extends over 14 amino acids. Trimming removed 3 bases from V and 3 bases from J, with 9 bases in between. Germline V lookup: CDR1 SNHLY, CDR2 FYNNEI. TCRdb's table, derived via immunoSEQ multiplex PCR, lists solely in-frame clones and lacks some. The top ten hold just under 3% of the sample, which has approximately 71,000 clones, around 93% seen once. Sequenced input: peripheral blood mononuclear cells (PBMCs). This chain joins TRBV2 and TRBJ1-5, with D maybe TRBD1 (6 bases). The sequence was collected from a middle-aged man. CDR3 bases: TGTGCCAGCAGTGAGACAGGCTTCAATCAGCCCCAGCATTTT. Residues: CASSETGFNQPQHF.